Below, 7 T cell receptor beta chains from the same sample are listed, as sequenced in a study of control samples from healthy donors and cancer patients. Method: immunoSEQ multiplex PCR; TCRdb's copy keeps in-frame clones and lacks some. The table gives approximately 190,000 clones; the top ten clones make up around 2% of it. The sample comprised blood. The receptors here all came from a woman aged 25 to 45 in good health.

The chain employs TRBV7-2 and TRBJ1-4, with no clear D. CDR3 length: 12 amino acids. Germline V gene data show CDR1 as SGHTA and CDR2 as FQGNSA. Trimming left V 2 bases short and J 11 bases short, with 9 bases between. The CDR3 reads CASSLNYQKLFF. CDR3 DNA sequence: TGTGCCAGCAGCTTAAATTACCAGAAACTGTTTTTT.

The gene calls are TRBV19 and TRBJ2-3; D may be TRBD2 (6 bases). CDR3 size: 15 residues. V lost 7 bases and J lost 5, with 19 bases in between. Germline V gene sequence: CDR1 LNHDA, CDR2 SQIVND (reference sequence). CDR3 nucleotide sequence: TGTGCCAGTAATATGGGGGGTAGGGCTGTAGATACGCAGTATTTT. Its protein is CASNMGGRAVDTQYF.

The V and J genes are TRBV6-5 and TRBJ1-5, with a possible D match to TRBD1 (6 bases). Germline lookup yields CDR1 MNHEY and CDR2 SVGAGI. The CDR3 covers 13 residues. The V gene lost 8 bases and the J gene lost 6 bases, with 14 bases spanning the gap. CDR3 DNA sequence: TGTGCCAGCTTAGCAGGGGTCGGTCAGCCCCAGCATTTT. Encoded protein: CASLAGVGQPQHF.

V gene TRBV19 combines with J gene TRBJ1-5; D gene uncertain. Per germline, CDR1 LNHDA and CDR2 SQIVND (reference sequence). The CDR3 extends over 12 amino acids. Trimming pared 3 bases from V and 5 bases from J, leaving 5 bases between. The CDR3 nucleotides are TGTGCCAGTAGTATGAGGGATCAGCCCCAGCATTTT. Its translation is CASSMRDQPQHF.

This chain connects TRBV27 to TRBJ1-4, with 10 bases matching TRBD1. V shed 3 bases and J 8 bases; nucleotides not matched to a gene: 6. The CDR3 runs to 15 residues. CDR1 is MNHEY, CDR2 SMNVEV, per germline (reference sequence). The CDR3 protein is CASSFLGTGEEKLFF. The CDR3 DNA reads as TGTGCCAGCAGTTTTCTCGGGACAGGGGAGGAAAAACTGTTTTTT.

V gene TRBV19 combines with J gene TRBJ2-7, with 9 bases matching TRBD1. CDR1 LNHDA and CDR2 SQIVND come from the germline V gene (reference sequence). The CDR3 is 14 amino acids. The trim removed 8 bases at V and 4 bases at J, leaving 9 bases unmatched. The CDR3 nucleotides read TGTGCCAGTGGGGTCGGGACAGGGTCTTACGAGCAGTACTTC. This encodes CASGVGTGSYEQYF. The whole variable domain, filled in from reference TRBV19 and TRBJ2-7, reads DGGITQSPKYLFRKEGQNVTLSCEQNLNHDAMYWYRQDPGQGLRLIYYSQIVNDFQKGDIAEGYSVSREKKESFPLTVTSAQKNPTAFYLCASGVGTGSYEQYFGPGTRLTVT.

The chain is built from TRBV6-6 and TRBJ1-4; D ambiguous. This CDR3 is 16 amino acids long. Trimming took 0 bases from V and 8 from J, leaving 16 bases between them. CDR1 is MNHNY and CDR2 is SVGAGI in the germline V gene (reference sequence). DNA of the CDR3: TGTGCCAGCAGTTACTCGAATACGCCAGAAGGGGAAAAACTGTTTTTT. It encodes CASSYSNTPEGEKLFF.